This entry lists 9 T cell receptor beta chains sequenced from one sample in a study of T-cell memory formation after mild COVID-19. TCRdb reprocessed the 5' RACE reads via MiXCR and lists one record per CDR3 protein. The sample holds some 130,000 distinct CDR3 sequences, more than 15% seen once. Material for sequencing was PBMCs or a T cell subset sorted from them (not recorded which). The receptors come from an adult woman who had mild COVID-19 (a few samples of this study predate the infection). Cell type and time point are not known.

The J gene is TRBJ2-7, the V gene TRBV6-1; D possibly corresponds to TRBD1 (6 bases). The CDR3 runs to 14 residues. With 6 bases removed from V and 2 bases from J, the gap between germline ends came to 14 bases. In germline, CDR1 is MNHNS, CDR2 SASEGT. CDR3 bases: TGTGCCAGCAGCGGCGGACAGATAGCCTACGAGCAGTACTTC. Amino acid sequence: CASSGGQIAYEQYF.

The chain couples TRBV18 to TRBJ1-1; tentatively, D is TRBD1 (6 bases). Germline-derived CDR1 and CDR2 are KGHSH and LQKENI. The CDR3 runs to 16 residues. V lost 2 bases to trimming and J lost 0 bases, with 13 bases between them. The chain's CDR3 is CASSPSRTAMNTEAFF. CDR3 nucleotide sequence: TGTGCCAGCTCACCATCGAGGACAGCTATGAACACTGAAGCTTTCTTT.

J is TRBJ1-2 and V is TRBV20-1; unclear D gene. V lost 3 bases and J lost 0, with 20 bases in between. The germline gives CDR1 DFQATT, CDR2 SNEGSKA (reference sequence). This CDR3 region has 17 residues. CDR3 DNA sequence: TGCAGTGCTAGGGCGGATGGCACGGGTTTCTCTAACTATGGCTACACCTTC. The encoded protein is CSARADGTGFSNYGYTF.

Only a few counts were recorded for this clonotype. This chain connects TRBV2 to TRBJ2-7; TRBD1 aligns across 7 bases. CDR3 length: 15 amino acids. Looked up from germline, CDR1 is SNHLY and CDR2 is FYNNEI. V was pared by 5 bases and J by 0 bases, with 7 bases of the junction left unmatched. As DNA, the CDR3 is TGTGCCAGCAGTCCTAATAGGGACAGCTCCTACGAGCAGTACTTC. It is translated as CASSPNRDSSYEQYF. Full variable domain (missing parts from reference TRBV2 and TRBJ2-7): EPEVTQTPSHQVTQMGQEVILRCVPISNHLYFYWYRQILGQKVEFLVSFYNNEISEKSEIFDDQFSVERPDGSNFTLKIRSTKLEDSAMYFCASSPNRDSSYEQYFGPGTRLTVT.

The V and J genes are TRBV27 and TRBJ2-7; unclear D gene. Deletions cut 3 bases from V and 2 bases from J, with 5 bases between. Germline assignment: CDR1 MNHEY and CDR2 SMNVEV (reference sequence). The CDR3 runs 12 residues. CDR3 amino acids: CASSLTTYEQYF. The CDR3 DNA reads TGTGCCAGCAGTTTGACGACCTACGAGCAGTACTTC.

The V gene is TRBV4-1, the J gene TRBJ2-1; TRBD1 might be the D (6 bases). Deletions cut 4 bases from V and 8 bases from J, with 15 bases between. Germline CDR1 MGHRA, CDR2 YSYEKL. The CDR3 has 14 residues. This CDR3 is CASSPPDSPDEQFF. The CDR3 DNA reads as TGCGCCAGCAGCCCCCCGGACAGTCCCGATGAGCAGTTCTTC.

This clonotype has just a few counts. The chain links TRBV4-1 to TRBJ1-5; D unclear. Trimming shortened V by 0 bases and J by 6 bases, and 12 bases separated the two germline ends. The CDR3 totals 15 residues. Germline V gene sequence: CDR1 MGHRA, CDR2 YSYEKL. CDR3 region: CASSQEALRSQPQHF. As DNA, the CDR3 is TGCGCCAGCAGCCAAGAGGCTTTACGTAGTCAGCCCCAGCATTTT.

This clonotype occurred a few times. The rearrangement links TRBV27 to TRBJ2-1; the D gene is possibly TRBD2 (5 bases). This CDR3 region has 16 residues. The V gene's germline CDR1 is MNHEY and CDR2 SMNVEV (reference sequence). The V end was cut by 0 bases, the J end by 7 bases, with 16 bases between. The CDR3 region has the DNA TGTGCCAGCAGTTTATCTTCTAGCTTCCCTGGGAATGAGCAGTTCTTC. It is translated as CASSLSSSFPGNEQFF.

This clonotype was counted a few times. DNA of the CDR3: TGTGCCACCAGCAGAGCAGGGCCCAACACCGGGGAGCTGTTTTTT. Translating gives CATSRAGPNTGELFF. The J gene is TRBJ2-2, the V gene TRBV15; tentative D call: TRBD1 (5 bases). Trimming pared 1 base from V and 2 bases from J, leaving 8 bases between. Germline assignment: CDR1 LNHNV and CDR2 YYDKDF (reference sequence). The length of the CDR3 is 15 residues.